This T cell receptor (beta chain) is drawn from a study of regulatory T cells in long-lasting Graves disease. V was clipped by 5 bases and J by 0 bases; unmatched bases: 21. Germline values: CDR1 MNHEY, CDR2 SMNVEV (reference sequence). This CDR3 has 21 amino acids. Time point given: persistent/refractory GD, antithyroid drugs over 5 years with positive TRAb. The TCR library was made from RNA that had been extracted from PBMCs in TRIzol. TCR beta libraries were built with iRepertoire HTBI primers and Arm-PCR of CDR3 regions. TCRdb called the multiplex PCR reads again in MiXCR, with one record for every CDR3 protein. The sample lists some 330,000 distinct CDR3 sequences; approximately 25% were seen once.

Sequencing was performed on peripheral blood mononuclear cells (PBMCs), taken when the disease was refractory, from a patient treated with antithyroid drugs. V gene TRBV27 combines with J gene TRBJ1-3; 8 bases are a match to TRBD1. This receptor was identified in a woman between 35 and 50 years old with Graves disease. CDR3 bases: TGTGCCAGCAGTCGAAGGGGGGACAGGAGGCCCCAGGCACTCTCTGGAAACACCATATATTTT. Translated, it gives CASSRRGDRRPQALSGNTIYF.